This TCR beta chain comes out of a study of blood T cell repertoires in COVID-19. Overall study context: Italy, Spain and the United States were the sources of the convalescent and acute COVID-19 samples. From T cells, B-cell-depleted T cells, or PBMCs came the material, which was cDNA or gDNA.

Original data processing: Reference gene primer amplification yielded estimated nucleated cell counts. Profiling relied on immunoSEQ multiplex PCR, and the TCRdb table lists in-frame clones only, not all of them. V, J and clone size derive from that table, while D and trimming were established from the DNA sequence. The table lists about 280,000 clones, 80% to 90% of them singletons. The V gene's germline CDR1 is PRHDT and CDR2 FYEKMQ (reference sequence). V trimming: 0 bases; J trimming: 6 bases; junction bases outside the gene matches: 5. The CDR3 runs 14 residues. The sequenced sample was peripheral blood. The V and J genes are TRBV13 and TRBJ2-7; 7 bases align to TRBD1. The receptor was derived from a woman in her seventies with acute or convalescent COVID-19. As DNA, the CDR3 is TGTGCCAGCAGCTTAGGCCCCACAGGGGCCGAGCAGTACTTC. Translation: CASSLGPTGAEQYF.